This T cell receptor beta chain originates from a study of prognosis after radiotherapy for stage I lung cancer. Study observations and caveats: A fall in unique TCR clone counts followed stereotactic body radiation therapy, with medians of around 10,000 versus 6,500.

The length of the CDR3 is 13 residues. CDR1 is SGHRS and CDR2 is YFSETQ in the germline V gene. Between the trimmed V and J ends, which lost 6 bases and 8 bases, there was a span of 15 bases. Multiplex PCR, run in two rounds, amplified TCR beta CDR3 from genomic DNA. The first round of PCR was done with primers that matched each TRBV and TRBJ gene. Universal primers featured in the second PCR round. TCRdb recomputed calls from the multiplex PCR reads with MiXCR, one row per CDR3 protein. The data hold some 34,000 distinct CDR3 sequences, with 32% observed a single time. Peripheral blood, around 6.4 milliliters per draw, was collected at each of two time points. This clonotype was seen repeatedly, ten times or more. Its antigen is as yet unknown.

The specimen was PBMCs, collected before or after stereotactic body radiation therapy (not recorded which). This TCR came from a donor of 50 years or more with non-small cell lung cancer. The chain is built from TRBV5-1 and TRBJ2-1; tentative D call: TRBD2 (5 bases). CDR3 protein: CASTSVGVHEQFF. As DNA, the CDR3 is TGCGCCAGCACTTCCGTCGGGGTGCATGAGCAGTTCTTC.